This paragraph covers one TCR beta chain sequence. CDR1 and CDR2 (germline): SQVTM, ANQGSEA. The CDR3 covers 13 residues. From the 5' RACE reads, TCRdb lists one entry per CDR3 protein and no DNA. With more than 250,000 distinct CDR3 sequences in the sample, the ten largest clones hold about 0.4%. These data are taken from a study of T cells expressing NK-cell markers. Study details: Sequencing of TCR beta repertoires drew on sorted CD3+CD56+NKG2C+, CD3+CD56+NKG2C- and CD3+CD56-NKG2C+ T cells. Sequenced donors, eight in total, included seven who were HCMV-seropositive and one who was seronegative.

This receptor was identified in a man younger than 30 in good health. V is TRBV29-1 and J is TRBJ2-1; the D call from TCRdb, TRBD2, cannot be confirmed without DNA. Sequencing input: blood T cells: a sorted CD56 or NKG2C T cell subset, CD4+ or CD8+ T cells, or bulk PBMC T cells (not recorded which). The CDR3 loop reads CSALAGGVNEQFF.